This passage covers 16 T cell receptor beta chains from one sample sequenced in a study of blood T cell repertoires in COVID-19 (dated by TCRdb to 2020 to 2022). Library preparation employed the immunoSEQ multiplex PCR assay. Imported from immuneACCESS, the table was reduced by TCRdb to in-frame sequences with V and J called. These copies leave out some clones; in studies compared against another copy, an unresolved V gene accounts for under half, and the cause of the remainder is not known. The sample table shows 200,000 to 250,000 clones, and about 90% are seen once. The ten largest account for approximately 1.3% of the sample. Material: peripheral blood. The receptors shown here come from a man at least 80 years old with acute or convalescent COVID-19.

The V call is TRBV6-5, the J call TRBJ2-1, with 8 nucleotides matching TRBD1. The CDR3 is made up of 15 amino acids. Germline lookup yields CDR1 MNHEY and CDR2 SVGAGI. The V and J ends lost 5 bases and 6 bases, in that order; junction bases with no gene match: 9. In DNA, the CDR3 is TGTGCCAGCAGTCCGCAGGGGGCAATGAGCAATGAGCAGTTCTTC. This translates into CASSPQGAMSNEQFF.

Concerning this clone: This CDR3 is also generated by other DNA sequences in the sample. The chain links TRBV12-3 or TRBV12-4 to TRBJ1-1, with TRBD1 as a possible D gene (5 bases). The CDR3 length is 13 residues. Trimming pared 8 bases from V and 0 bases from J, leaving 10 bases between. CDR3 sequence: CASSWGMNTEAFF. CDR3 nucleotides: TGTGCCAGCTCTTGGGGCATGAACACTGAAGCTTTCTTT.

The rearrangement links TRBV7-2 to TRBJ2-7; TRBD1 is a possible D gene (6 bases). Germline V CDR1 and CDR2: SGHTA, FQGNSA. This CDR3 has 13 amino acids. V lost 3 bases to trimming and J lost 3 bases, with 9 bases between them. CDR3 in DNA: TGTGCCAGCAGCTTGGGACATCGCTACGAGCAGTACTTC. As protein: CASSLGHRYEQYF.

This chain joins TRBV5-1 and TRBJ2-7; 8 bases are a match to TRBD2. CDR1 SGHRS and CDR2 YFSETQ come from the germline V gene. The J segment lost 3 bases and the V segment lost 0 bases, leaving 5 bases of the junction unmatched. This CDR3 contains 15 residues. CDR3 amino acids: CASSLDGRGDYEQYF. The CDR3 DNA is TGCGCCAGCAGCTTGGATGGGCGGGGGGACTACGAGCAGTACTTC.

The gene calls are TRBV4-1 and TRBJ1-2, with D possibly TRBD1 on 5 matching bases. CDR1 and CDR2 (germline): MGHRA, YSYEKL. The CDR3 consists of 13 residues. V gave up 4 bases and J gave up 5 bases, with 11 bases separating them. CDR3 protein: CASSPAGGYGYTF. The CDR3 DNA sequence: TGCGCCAGCAGCCCGGCGGGGGGTTATGGCTACACCTTC.

The CDR3 DNA reads as TGTGCCAGCAGCTTACACGGGGTAGGGATCCTCGAGCAGTACTTC. Translation: CASSLHGVGILEQYF. The chain joins TRBV7-2 to TRBJ2-7, with a tentative D call TRBD2 (5 bases). The V gene's germline CDR1 is SGHTA and CDR2 FQGNSA. The CDR3 is 15 residues long. Trimming took off 2 bases at V and 6 bases at J, with 17 bases between the two ends.

This chain uses TRBV27 with TRBJ1-4; unclear D gene. The germline gives CDR1 MNHEY, CDR2 SMNVEV (reference sequence). The CDR3 length is 16 residues. With 6 bases removed from V and 1 base from J, the gap between germline ends came to 15 bases. CDR3 in DNA: TGTGCCAGCAGAAGCGGACGGAAGGGAACTAATGAAAAACTGTTTTTT. Protein sequence: CASRSGRKGTNEKLFF.

The chain couples TRBV7-6 to TRBJ2-1; 12 bases map to TRBD1. The CDR3 totals 20 residues. The junction had 15 bases not matched to a gene; V was cut back by 4 bases and J by 2 bases. Germline-derived CDR1 and CDR2 are SGHVS and FNYEAQ. The CDR3 sequence is CASSSRAGQGAISPYNEQFF. CDR3 bases: TGTGCCAGCAGCTCCCGAGCGGGACAGGGGGCGATTTCCCCCTACAATGAGCAGTTCTTC.

The rearrangement joins TRBV28 to TRBJ2-1; perhaps TRBD2 as D (6 bases). The V end lost 6 bases, the J end lost 4 bases, and 16 bases lay between the germline ends. The CDR3 contains 15 residues. Germline V gives CDR1 MDHEN, CDR2 SYDVKM. This chain's CDR3 is CASSYGSARYNEQFF. As DNA, the CDR3 is TGTGCCAGCAGCTACGGGAGCGCCCGATACAATGAGCAGTTCTTC.

V is TRBV28 and J is TRBJ2-7, with TRBD2 identical over 8 bases. The CDR3 is made up of 15 amino acids. The J segment lost 5 bases and the V segment lost 1 base, leaving 7 bases of the junction unmatched. Germline V gives CDR1 MDHEN, CDR2 SYDVKM. The CDR3 sequence is CASSLLSGRGHEQYF. CDR3 nucleotides: TGTGCCAGCAGTTTATTGAGCGGGAGAGGCCACGAGCAGTACTTC. The entire variable domain, with the rest obtained from reference TRBV28 and TRBJ2-7, is as follows: DVKVTQSSRYLVKRTGEKVFLECVQDMDHENMFWYRQDPGLGLRLIYFSYDVKMKEKGDIPEGYSVSREKKERFSLILESASTNQTSMYLCASSLLSGRGHEQYFGPGTRLTVT.

The rearrangement uses TRBV7-2 and TRBJ1-5, with D possibly being TRBD1 (6 bases). CDR3 length: 15 amino acids. Trimming cost V 3 bases and J 3 bases, with 12 bases left between them. Germline lookup yields CDR1 SGHTA and CDR2 FQGNSA. In nucleotides, the CDR3 is TGTGCCAGCAGCTTTGAACAGGGTATCAATCAGCCCCAGCATTTT. Translated, it gives CASSFEQGINQPQHF.

J is TRBJ1-4 and V is TRBV6-1; TRBD1 matches 9 bases. Looked up from germline, CDR1 is MNHNS and CDR2 is SASEGT. The CDR3 is 16 residues long. V gave up 4 bases and J gave up 8 bases; unmatched junction bases: 11. CDR3 sequence (DNA): TGTGCCAGCAGTGGGTTTAGGACAGGGGTGAGCGAAAAACTGTTTTTT. It codes for CASSGFRTGVSEKLFF.

This sequence joins TRBV5-1 and TRBJ2-2; possibly TRBD1 for D (5 bases). V dropped 7 bases and J dropped 1 base, with 11 bases sitting between them. This CDR3 has 14 residues. Germline V lookup: CDR1 SGHRS, CDR2 YFSETQ. CDR3 coding DNA: TGCGCCAGCTCTTGGCAGGGGAACACCGGGGAGCTGTTTTTT. Translated: CASSWQGNTGELFF.

The V and J genes are TRBV19 and TRBJ1-1; possibly TRBD1 for D (6 bases). CDR1 LNHDA and CDR2 SQIVND come from the germline V gene (reference sequence). The CDR3 length is 13 residues. V dropped 5 bases and J dropped 5 bases, with 12 bases sitting between them. CDR3 region: CASSQQGQTEAFF. The CDR3 DNA sequence: TGTGCCAGTAGTCAACAGGGACAAACTGAAGCTTTCTTT.

This clone was observed a handful of times. The CDR3 sequence is CASSPLTGLGLDEQFF. As DNA, the CDR3 is TGTGCCAGCAGTCCATTGACAGGGCTAGGTTTGGATGAGCAGTTCTTC. J is TRBJ2-1 and V is TRBV6-2 or TRBV6-3; 7 bases are a match to TRBD1. Losses at the gene ends were 5 bases for V and 8 bases for J; bases not matched to a gene: 15. CDR3 size: 16 residues. CDR1 is MNHEY, CDR2 SVGEGT, per germline.

This clone was counted once. V and J are TRBV11-3 and TRBJ1-1, with D unclear. Germline assignment: CDR1 SGHNT and CDR2 YENEEA. V was cut by 3 bases and J by 5 bases, with 10 bases left in between. The CDR3 contains 13 residues. The CDR3 sequence is CASSLGDQTEAFF. The DNA of the CDR3 is TGTGCCAGCAGCTTGGGAGACCAAACTGAAGCTTTCTTT.